This T cell receptor (beta chain) was observed in a study of shared clonotypes between healthy human individuals. Study at large: A couple of women and a few men aged 18 to 49 made up the donors. Points from the study as a whole: Clonotype sharing among the donors was expected to vary with sequencing depth.

Deletions cut 6 bases from V and 5 bases from J, with 16 bases between. The CDR3 has 14 residues. Germline CDR1 MNHEY, CDR2 SMNVEV (reference sequence). In the authors' workflow: Filtering was not the same, since immunoSEQ gave junction-only sequences without quality scores. Some clones are missing from TCRdb's copy, which holds only in-frame ones; the method was immunoSEQ multiplex PCR. That table supplies the V and J calls and clone size; D and trimming were determined from the DNA. The repertoire includes 600,000 to 750,000 clones, 90% of them detected once, and about 33% sits in the top ten. Remarks on this clone: Antigen: not known.

Only Caucasian adults living in Nashville, Tennessee made up the donor group. This receptor was identified in a young man in good health. Some clones in this sample may be carry-over from other donors' samples. The V gene is TRBV27, the J gene TRBJ1-1; D gene unclear. The sequenced sample was memory CD8+ T cells from PBMCs. Subset: CD45RO+ cells pooled with CCR7-negative TemRA cells. The CDR3 bases are TGTGCCAGCAGCGACCGTGCCCTGGGGACTGAAGCTTTCTTT. Amino acids: CASSDRALGTEAFF.